The rows below give T cell receptor beta chains drawn from one sample of a study of cytotoxic CD8 clonotypes in ibrutinib-treated CLL. Repertoires were generated with immunoSEQ multiplex PCR, while TCRdb's copy carries only in-frame clones and drops some. The sample records about 27,000 clones, around 85% being singletons. The sequencing used PBMCs, collected after 24 months of ibrutinib treatment. Receptors originate from a human donor with chronic lymphocytic leukemia. CDR3s include the opening cysteine and the closing phenylalanine or tryptophan. Fields, in order: V gene, CDR3 protein.

TRBV6-1	CASRRGGNTGELFF
TRBV7-9	CASSLARRSAALF
TRBV6-9	CASSPAYSNQPQHF
TRBV7-9	CASSLEAGGYFEQFF
TRBV7-9	CASSLDRTRSGYTF
TRBV6-4	CASRPSFWGGTSYEQYF
TRBV5-1	CASSPLSSYEQYF
TRBV20-1	CSAARGTQYF
TRBV7-9	CASSLVEGADEKLFF
TRBV7-3	CASSLYQLAGGSFGEQFF
TRBV18	CASSPPLGSAQYF
TRBV5-4	CASSTTTAGYTF
TRBV11-1	CASSYPGGQSYNEQFF
TRBV6-1	CASIGGINYTF
TRBV5-5	CASSLPRGGGYGYTF
TRBV7-3	CASSQQGRSTDTQYF
TRBV19	CASSRDRNTEAFF
TRBV4-2	CASSPEGQISYEQYF
TRBV5-1	CASSLDRGLNSPLHF
TRBV9	CASSVNRNGEAFF
TRBV6-1	CASSAEKSALNEQFF
TRBV19	CASSADHGETQYF
TRBV6-5	CASSQGNTEAFF
TRBV18	CASSLGTERTDTQYF
TRBV27	CASSLDRYTEAFF
TRBV21-1	CASKTDRGGLYGYTF
TRBV7-2	CASSLSRLAGYTGELFF
TRBV4-1	CASSQARGVVGEKLFF
TRBV7-9	CAILLAGGEADTQYF
TRBV13	CASREMMTGGTGELFF
TRBV5-8	CASSSLWYEQYF
TRBV5-5	CASSPGSSGYTF
TRBV10-3	CAISGSNYGYTF
TRBV7-9	CASSLPADWNTEAFF